This T cell receptor (beta chain) was identified in a study of cytotoxic CD8 clonotypes in ibrutinib-treated CLL. Clones were sequenced by immunoSEQ multiplex PCR, and TCRdb holds only the in-frame ones, with some missing. The sample carries about 56,000 clones, 50% to 70% recorded once. General study results and limits: Circulating CD8+ T-cell counts were tracked by baseline clonality, which exceeded that of age-matched healthy donors.

With 1 base clipped from V and 2 bases from J, the junction kept 0 bases outside the gene matches. Germline loops: CDR1 SGHTA, CDR2 FQGNSA. The CDR3 totals 16 residues. On this clone: No antigen is known for it.

This material consisted of PBMCs, taken after 24 months of ibrutinib treatment. The V gene is TRBV7-2, the J gene TRBJ2-5; 14 positions agree with TRBD2. The origin of this receptor is a human donor with chronic lymphocytic leukemia. As DNA, the CDR3 is TGTGCCAGCAGCTTAGGACTAGCGGGAGGGCAAGAGACCCAGTACTTC. It is translated as CASSLGLAGGQETQYF.